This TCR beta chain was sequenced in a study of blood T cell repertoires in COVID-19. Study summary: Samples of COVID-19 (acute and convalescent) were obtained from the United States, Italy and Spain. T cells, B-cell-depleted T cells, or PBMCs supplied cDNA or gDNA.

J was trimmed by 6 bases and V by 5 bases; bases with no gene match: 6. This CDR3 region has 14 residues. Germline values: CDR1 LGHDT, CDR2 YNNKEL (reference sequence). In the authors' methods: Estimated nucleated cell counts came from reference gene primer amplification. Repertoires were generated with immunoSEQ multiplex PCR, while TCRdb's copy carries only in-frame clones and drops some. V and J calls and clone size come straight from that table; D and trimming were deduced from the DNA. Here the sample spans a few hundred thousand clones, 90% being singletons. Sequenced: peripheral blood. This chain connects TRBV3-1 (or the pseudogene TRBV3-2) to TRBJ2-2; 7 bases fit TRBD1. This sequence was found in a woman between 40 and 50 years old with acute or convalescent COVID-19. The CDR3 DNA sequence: TGTGCCAGCAGCGGAACAGGGGAAGCCGGGGAGCTGTTTTTT. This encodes CASSGTGEAGELFF.